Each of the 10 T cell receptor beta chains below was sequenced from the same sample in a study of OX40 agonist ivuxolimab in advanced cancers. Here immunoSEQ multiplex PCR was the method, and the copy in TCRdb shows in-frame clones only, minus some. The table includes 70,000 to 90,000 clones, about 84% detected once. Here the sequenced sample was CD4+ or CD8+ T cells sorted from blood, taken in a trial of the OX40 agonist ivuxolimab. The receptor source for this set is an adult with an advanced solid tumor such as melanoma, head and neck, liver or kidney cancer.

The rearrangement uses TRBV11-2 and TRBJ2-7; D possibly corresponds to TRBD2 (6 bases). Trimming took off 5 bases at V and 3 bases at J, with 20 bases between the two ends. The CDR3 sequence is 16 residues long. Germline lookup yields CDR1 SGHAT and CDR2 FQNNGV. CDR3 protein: CASSRLSGRGFYEQYF. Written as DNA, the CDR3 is TGTGCCAGCAGCCGCCTCTCGGGACGGGGGTTCTACGAGCAGTACTTC.

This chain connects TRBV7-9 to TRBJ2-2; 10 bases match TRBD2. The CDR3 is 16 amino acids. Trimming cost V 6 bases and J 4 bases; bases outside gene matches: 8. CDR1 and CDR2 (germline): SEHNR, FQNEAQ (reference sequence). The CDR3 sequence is CASSRSGRSPTGELFF. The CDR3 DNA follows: TGTGCCAGCAGTCGTAGCGGGAGGTCCCCCACCGGGGAGCTGTTTTTT.

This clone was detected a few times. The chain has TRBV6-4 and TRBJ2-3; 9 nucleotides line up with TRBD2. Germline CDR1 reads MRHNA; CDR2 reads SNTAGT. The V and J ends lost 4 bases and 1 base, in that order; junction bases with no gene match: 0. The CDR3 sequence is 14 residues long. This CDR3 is CASSGTSGTDTQYF. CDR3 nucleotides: TGTGCCAGCAGTGGGACTAGCGGCACAGATACGCAGTATTTT.

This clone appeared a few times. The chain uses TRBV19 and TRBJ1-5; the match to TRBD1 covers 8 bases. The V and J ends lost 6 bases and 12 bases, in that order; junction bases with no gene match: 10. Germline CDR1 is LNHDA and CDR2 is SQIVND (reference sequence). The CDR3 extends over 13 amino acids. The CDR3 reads CASSVGTTGGQHF. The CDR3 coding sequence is TGTGCCAGTAGCGTTGGTACCACAGGGGGCCAGCATTTT.

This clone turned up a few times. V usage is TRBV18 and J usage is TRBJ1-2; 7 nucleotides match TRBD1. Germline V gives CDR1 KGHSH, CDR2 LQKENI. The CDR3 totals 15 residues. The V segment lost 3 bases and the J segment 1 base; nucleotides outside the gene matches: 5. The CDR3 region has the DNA TGTGCCAGCTCACCCGCGGGACAGCTTAACTATGGCTACACCTTC. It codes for CASSPAGQLNYGYTF.

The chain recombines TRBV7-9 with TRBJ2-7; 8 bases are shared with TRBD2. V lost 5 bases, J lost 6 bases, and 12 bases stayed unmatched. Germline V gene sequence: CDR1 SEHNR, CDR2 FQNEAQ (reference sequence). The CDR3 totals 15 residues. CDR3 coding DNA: TGTGCCAGCAGCCAAGATCGAGCGGGAGTCCGCGAGCAGTACTTC. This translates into CASSQDRAGVREQYF.

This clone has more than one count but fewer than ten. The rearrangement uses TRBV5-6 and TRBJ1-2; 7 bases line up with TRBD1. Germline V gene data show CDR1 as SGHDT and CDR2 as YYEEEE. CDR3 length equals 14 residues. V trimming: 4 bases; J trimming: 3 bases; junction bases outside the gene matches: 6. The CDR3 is CASSRGQDYYGYTF. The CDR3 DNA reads TGTGCCAGCAGCCGTGGACAGGATTACTATGGCTACACCTTC.

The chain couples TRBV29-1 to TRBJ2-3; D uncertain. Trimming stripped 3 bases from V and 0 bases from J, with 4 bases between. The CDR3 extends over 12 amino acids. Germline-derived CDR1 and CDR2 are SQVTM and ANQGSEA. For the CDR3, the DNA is TGCAGCGTTGAGGACAGCACAGATACGCAGTATTTT. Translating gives CSVEDSTDTQYF.

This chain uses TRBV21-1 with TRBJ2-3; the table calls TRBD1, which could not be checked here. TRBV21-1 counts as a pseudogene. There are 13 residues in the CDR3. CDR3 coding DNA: TGTGCCAGCAGCAAAGCAGCAGGGGAAGCGCAGTATTTT. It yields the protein CASSKAAGEAQYF.

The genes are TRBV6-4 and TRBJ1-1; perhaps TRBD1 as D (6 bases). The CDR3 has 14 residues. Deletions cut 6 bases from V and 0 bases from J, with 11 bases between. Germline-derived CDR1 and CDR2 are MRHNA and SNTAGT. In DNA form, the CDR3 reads TGTGCCAGCAGACGACAGGCCTTGAACACTGAAGCTTTCTTT. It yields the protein CASRRQALNTEAFF.